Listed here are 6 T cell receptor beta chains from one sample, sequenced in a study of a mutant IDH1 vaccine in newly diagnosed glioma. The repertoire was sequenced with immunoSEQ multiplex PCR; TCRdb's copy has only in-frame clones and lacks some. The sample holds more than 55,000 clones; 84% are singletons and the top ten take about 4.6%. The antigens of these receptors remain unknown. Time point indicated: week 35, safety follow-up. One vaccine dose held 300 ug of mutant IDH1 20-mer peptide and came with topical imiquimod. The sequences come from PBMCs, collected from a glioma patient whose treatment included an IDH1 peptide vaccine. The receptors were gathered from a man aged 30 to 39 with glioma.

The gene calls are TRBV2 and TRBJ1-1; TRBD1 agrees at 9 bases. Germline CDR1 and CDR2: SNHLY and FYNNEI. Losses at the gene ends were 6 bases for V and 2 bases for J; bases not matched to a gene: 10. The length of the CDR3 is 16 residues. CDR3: CASSLGGDRANTEAFF. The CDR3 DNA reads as TGTGCCAGCAGCCTAGGAGGGGACAGGGCTAACACTGAAGCTTTCTTT.

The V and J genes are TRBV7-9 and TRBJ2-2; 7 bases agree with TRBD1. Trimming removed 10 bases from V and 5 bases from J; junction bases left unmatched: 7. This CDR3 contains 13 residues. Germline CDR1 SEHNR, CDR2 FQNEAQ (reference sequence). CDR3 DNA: TGTGCCAACAATTTACAGGGGACCGGGGAGCTGTTTTTT. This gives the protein CANNLQGTGELFF.

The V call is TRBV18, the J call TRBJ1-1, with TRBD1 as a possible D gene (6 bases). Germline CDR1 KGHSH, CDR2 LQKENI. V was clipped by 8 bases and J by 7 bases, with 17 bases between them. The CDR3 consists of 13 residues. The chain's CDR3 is CASTFMGGLEAFF. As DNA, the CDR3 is TGTGCCAGCACTTTCATGGGGGGGCTTGAAGCTTTCTTT.

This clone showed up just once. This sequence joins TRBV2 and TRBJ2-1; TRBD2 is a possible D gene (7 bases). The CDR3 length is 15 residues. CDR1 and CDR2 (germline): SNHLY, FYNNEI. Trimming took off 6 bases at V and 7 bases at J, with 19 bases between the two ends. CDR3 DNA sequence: TGTGCCAGCAGGAGGGAGGGGGGGCTCGGAAATGAGCAGTTCTTC. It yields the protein CASRREGGLGNEQFF.

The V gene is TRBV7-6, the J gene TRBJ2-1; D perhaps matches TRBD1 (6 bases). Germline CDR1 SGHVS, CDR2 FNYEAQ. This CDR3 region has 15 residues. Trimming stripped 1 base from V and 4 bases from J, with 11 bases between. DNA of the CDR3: TGTGCCAGCAGCTTAGGGGCAGGGGCTTACAATGAGCAGTTCTTC. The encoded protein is CASSLGAGAYNEQFF.

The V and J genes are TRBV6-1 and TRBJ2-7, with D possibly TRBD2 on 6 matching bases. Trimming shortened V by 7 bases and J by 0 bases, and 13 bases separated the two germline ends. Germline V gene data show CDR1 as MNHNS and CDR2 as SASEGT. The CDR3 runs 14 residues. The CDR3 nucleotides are TGTGCCAGCACCTGGGACTCTTCCTCCTACGAGCAGTACTTC. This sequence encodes CASTWDSSSYEQYF.